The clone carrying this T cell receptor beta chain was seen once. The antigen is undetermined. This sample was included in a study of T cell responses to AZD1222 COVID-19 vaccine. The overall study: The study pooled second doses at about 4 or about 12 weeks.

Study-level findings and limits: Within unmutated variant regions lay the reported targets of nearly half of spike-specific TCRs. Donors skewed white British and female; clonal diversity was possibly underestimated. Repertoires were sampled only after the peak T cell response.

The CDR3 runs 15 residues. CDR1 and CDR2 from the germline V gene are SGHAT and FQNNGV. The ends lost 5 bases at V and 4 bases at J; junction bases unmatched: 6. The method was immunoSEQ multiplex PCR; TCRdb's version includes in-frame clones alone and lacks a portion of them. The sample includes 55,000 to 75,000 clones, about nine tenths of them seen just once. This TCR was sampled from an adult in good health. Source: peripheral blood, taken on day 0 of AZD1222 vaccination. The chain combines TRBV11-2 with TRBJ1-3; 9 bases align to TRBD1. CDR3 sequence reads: CASSPSGTGGNTIYF. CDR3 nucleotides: TGTGCCAGCAGCCCCTCCGGGACAGGGGGAAACACCATATATTTT. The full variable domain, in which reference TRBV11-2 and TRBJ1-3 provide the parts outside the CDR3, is EAGVAQSPRYKIIEKRQSVAFWCNPISGHATLYWYQQILGQGPKLLIQFQNNGVVDDSQLPKDRFSAERLKGVDSTLKIQPAKLEDSAVYLCASSPSGTGGNTIYFGEGSWLTVV.